This entry lists 23 T cell receptor beta chains sequenced from one sample in a study of blood T cell repertoires in COVID-19 (dated by TCRdb to 2020 to 2021). Library creation used the immunoSEQ multiplex PCR assay. Imported from immuneACCESS, the table was reduced by TCRdb to in-frame sequences with V and J called. These copies leave out some clones; in studies compared against another copy, an unresolved V gene accounts for under half, and the cause of the remainder is not known. This sample lists roughly 58,000 clones; approximately 70% were detected once. Approximately 50% of the sample lies in the top ten. Sequencing was carried out using PBMCs or T cells enriched from blood (not recorded which). These receptors originate from a woman aged 60-70 years who had been exposed to COVID-19.

CDR3 nucleotides: TGTGCCAGCAGCCAAGCGGGGTCCTCTAATGAAAAACTGTTTTTT. Translation: CASSQAGSSNEKLFF. The chain uses TRBV3-1 (or the pseudogene TRBV3-2) and TRBJ1-4; D not certain. The CDR3 extends over 15 amino acids. The germline V and J ends were trimmed by 1 base and 3 bases, with 9 bases remaining between them. Germline-derived CDR1 and CDR2 are LGHDT and YNNKEL (reference sequence).

This clone appeared a single time. The chain links TRBV30 to TRBJ2-2; 7 bases match TRBD1. CDR3 length equals 14 residues. Germline values: CDR1 GTSNPN, CDR2 SVGIG (reference sequence). V shed 3 bases, J shed 6 bases, and the junction held 7 bases outside the gene matches. The CDR3 is CAWRDRVGAGELFF. CDR3 DNA sequence: TGTGCCTGGAGAGACAGGGTAGGCGCCGGGGAGCTGTTTTTT.

The chain joins TRBV6-6 to TRBJ1-5, with 7 bases matching TRBD1. Germline-derived CDR1 and CDR2 are MNHNY and SVGAGI (reference sequence). The V segment lost 6 bases and the J segment 4 bases; nucleotides outside the gene matches: 3. The length of the CDR3 is 13 residues. CDR3 residues: CASSTGANQPQHF. The CDR3 DNA follows: TGTGCCAGCAGCACAGGGGCAAATCAGCCCCAGCATTTT.

The chain combines TRBV27 with TRBJ1-2, with 7 positions matching TRBD1. CDR1 MNHEY and CDR2 SMNVEV come from the germline V gene (reference sequence). V was pared by 8 bases and J by 7 bases, with 10 bases of the junction left unmatched. CDR3 length equals 13 residues. The CDR3 loop reads CASGFLQGSGYTF. CDR3 sequence (DNA): TGTGCCAGCGGGTTCCTACAGGGGTCTGGCTACACCTTC.

This clone was observed a handful of times. This chain joins TRBV7-2 and TRBJ2-2; 7 nucleotides align to TRBD2. The trim removed 5 bases at V and 0 bases at J, leaving 3 bases unmatched. This CDR3 is built from 15 residues. CDR1 is SGHTA, CDR2 FQGNSA, per germline. CDR3 nucleotides: TGTGCCAGCAGCGTAGGACTAGCGAACACCGGGGAGCTGTTTTTT. As protein: CASSVGLANTGELFF.

The chain carries TRBV19 and TRBJ1-1; D perhaps matches TRBD1 (5 bases). The CDR3 has 13 residues. The V gene's germline CDR1 is LNHDA and CDR2 SQIVND (reference sequence). The ends were cut back, 0 bases at V and 6 bases at J, with 8 bases in the middle. Here the CDR3 DNA reads TGTGCCAGTAGTATAGACAGGGCCGCTGAAGCTTTCTTT. Protein product: CASSIDRAAEAFF.

V gene TRBV4-3 combines with J gene TRBJ1-5; perhaps TRBD1 as D (5 bases). The length of the CDR3 is 14 residues. The ends were cut back, 4 bases at V and 5 bases at J, with 12 bases in the middle. Germline V gene lookup returns CDR1 LGHNA and CDR2 YSLEER. The chain's CDR3 is CASSPGGEHQPQHF. CDR3 DNA sequence: TGCGCCAGCAGCCCCGGGGGGGAGCATCAGCCCCAGCATTTT.

The gene calls are TRBV28 and TRBJ2-7; a possible D gene is TRBD1 (6 bases). V was cut by 5 bases and J by 5 bases, with 16 bases left in between. The germline CDR1 and CDR2 sequences are MDHEN and SYDVKM. This CDR3 contains 14 residues. CDR3: CASSGLGQLHEQYF. The CDR3 DNA reads as TGTGCCAGCAGTGGCCTAGGACAGTTACACGAGCAGTACTTC.

V usage is TRBV3-1 (or the pseudogene TRBV3-2) and J usage is TRBJ1-4; D remains unclear. V was cut by 1 base and J by 11 bases, with 20 bases left in between. Per germline, CDR1 LGHDT and CDR2 YNNKEL (reference sequence). The CDR3 has 16 amino acids. CDR3 sequence (DNA): TGTGCCAGCAGCCAAGTATCGCCGACTATTTATGGGAAACTGTTTTTT. Protein product: CASSQVSPTIYGKLFF.

The gene calls are TRBV5-1 and TRBJ2-7; TRBD1 matches at 8 bases. The germline V gene has CDR1 SGHRS and CDR2 YFSETQ. This CDR3 is 15 amino acids long. The trim removed 4 bases at V and 3 bases at J, leaving 9 bases unmatched. CDR3 sequence: CASSRLGQGVYEQYF. CDR3 bases: TGCGCCAGCAGCCGGCTTGGACAGGGAGTCTACGAGCAGTACTTC.

This sequence joins TRBV5-4 and TRBJ1-2; D call uncertain. The germline gives CDR1 SGHNT, CDR2 YYREEE (reference sequence). The V end lost 4 bases, the J end lost 5 bases, and 12 bases lay between the germline ends. There are 13 residues in the CDR3. CDR3 sequence reads: CASSGGREYGYTF. For the CDR3, the DNA is TGTGCCAGCAGCGGAGGGAGGGAGTATGGCTACACCTTC. The variable domain in full, completed from reference TRBV5-4 and TRBJ1-2, reads ETGVTQSPTHLIKTRGQQVTLRCSSQSGHNTVSWYQQALGQGPQFIFQYYREEENGRGNFPPRFSGLQFPNYSSELNVNALELDDSALYLCASSGGREYGYTFGSGTRLTVV.

This clone was seen a few times. This chain connects TRBV27 to TRBJ2-1; 8 nucleotides match TRBD2. V gave up 3 bases and J gave up 2 bases; unmatched junction bases: 15. Germline values: CDR1 MNHEY, CDR2 SMNVEV (reference sequence). The CDR3 is 19 amino acids. The CDR3 region is CASSFRDFRSGSPYNEQFF. CDR3 sequence (DNA): TGTGCCAGCAGTTTTCGGGACTTCCGAAGCGGGAGTCCCTACAATGAGCAGTTCTTC.

A few counts support this clone. This rearrangement joins TRBV28 to TRBJ2-1; perhaps TRBD2 as D (5 bases). V was clipped by 3 bases and J by 0 bases, with 18 bases between them. The CDR3 covers 18 residues. Germline values: CDR1 MDHEN, CDR2 SYDVKM. The CDR3 nucleotides read TGTGCCAGCAGTTTTGGGCCCCTGGACTTGAGCTCCTACAATGAGCAGTTCTTC. Encoded protein: CASSFGPLDLSSYNEQFF.

This clone appeared once. V gene TRBV5-1 combines with J gene TRBJ1-5, with D perhaps TRBD1 (6 bases). V was trimmed by 1 base and J by 3 bases, leaving 17 bases between them. Looked up from germline, CDR1 is SGHRS and CDR2 is YFSETQ. The CDR3 is 17 residues long. The CDR3 region has the DNA TGCGCCAGCAGCTTGAAAGTAGCAGGGGATTACAATCAGCCCCAGCATTTT. Encoded protein: CASSLKVAGDYNQPQHF. Drawing the rest from reference TRBV5-1 and TRBJ1-5, the complete variable domain is KAGVTQTPRYLIKTRGQQVTLSCSPISGHRSVSWYQQTPGQGLQFLFEYFSETQRNKGNFPGRFSGRQFSNSRSEMNVSTLELGDSALYLCASSLKVAGDYNQPQHFGDGTRLSIL.

The chain joins TRBV5-1 to TRBJ2-3; D perhaps matches TRBD1 (5 bases). V shed 0 bases and J shed 2 bases, with 7 bases lying between them. Germline loops: CDR1 SGHRS, CDR2 YFSETQ. The CDR3 runs to 14 residues. The CDR3 region is CASSLGTITDTQYF. The CDR3 coding sequence is TGCGCCAGCAGCTTGGGGACAATCACAGATACGCAGTATTTT.

The gene calls are TRBV12-3 or TRBV12-4 and TRBJ2-7; no definite D call. V was trimmed by 4 bases and J by 5 bases, leaving 6 bases between them. The CDR3 spans 11 residues. CDR3 nucleotides: TGTGCCAGCAGTTGGCAGGACGAGCAGTACTTC. Amino acid sequence: CASSWQDEQYF.

This clone was recorded once. The V call is TRBV28, the J call TRBJ1-2; 10 bases fit TRBD1. Germline CDR1 reads MDHEN; CDR2 reads SYDVKM. With 4 bases clipped from V and 4 bases from J, the junction kept 15 bases outside the gene matches. This CDR3 comprises 18 residues. CDR3 in DNA: TGTGCCAGCAGTTCAAGCTCCGGGACAGGGGTCCGGGGCTATGGCTACACCTTC. This sequence encodes CASSSSSGTGVRGYGYTF.

The chain joins TRBV13 to TRBJ1-1; 8 bases align to TRBD1. Trimming cost V 4 bases and J 3 bases; bases outside gene matches: 10. The CDR3 has 16 residues. CDR1 is PRHDT, CDR2 FYEKMQ, per germline (reference sequence). The CDR3 nucleotides are TGTGCCAGCAGCTACTTTGCCCGACAGGGGTACACTGAAGCTTTCTTT. Residues: CASSYFARQGYTEAFF.

CDR3 sequence (DNA): TGTGCCAGTATGGGGACAGGGGACCGGGAGCTGTTTTTT. It specifies CASMGTGDRELFF. The chain links TRBV19 to TRBJ2-2, with TRBD1 identical over 10 bases. V was clipped by 7 bases and J by 9 bases; unmatched bases: 5. Germline V gives CDR1 LNHDA, CDR2 SQIVND (reference sequence). The CDR3 has 13 residues.

The chain has TRBV6-1 and TRBJ1-1, with D unresolved. Germline-derived CDR1 and CDR2 are MNHNS and SASEGT. Trimming pared 2 bases from V and 3 bases from J, leaving 16 bases between. The CDR3 sequence is 16 residues long. The CDR3 nucleotides read TGTGCCAGCAGTGAATGGATGGGAGCAGCCTACACTGAAGCTTTCTTT. This gives the protein CASSEWMGAAYTEAFF.

The chain links TRBV11-2 to TRBJ2-4, with D possibly being TRBD2 (6 bases). Germline V gene lookup returns CDR1 SGHAT and CDR2 FQNNGV. V was clipped by 2 bases and J by 8 bases, with 10 bases between them. The CDR3 consists of 13 residues. Here the CDR3 DNA reads TGTGCCAGCAGCTTAAATCCGGGGGACATTCAGTACTTC. Residues: CASSLNPGDIQYF. Using reference TRBV11-2 and TRBJ2-4 for the parts outside the CDR3, the full variable domain is EAGVAQSPRYKIIEKRQSVAFWCNPISGHATLYWYQQILGQGPKLLIQFQNNGVVDDSQLPKDRFSAERLKGVDSTLKIQPAKLEDSAVYLCASSLNPGDIQYFGAGTRLSVL.

V and J are TRBV5-1 and TRBJ2-3, with 8 bases that match TRBD1. V trimming: 4 bases; J trimming: 4 bases; junction bases outside the gene matches: 5. The CDR3 loop spans 14 amino acids. The V gene's germline CDR1 is SGHRS and CDR2 YFSETQ. This CDR3 reads CASSIDRGSDTQYF. In nucleotides, the CDR3 is TGCGCCAGCAGCATAGACAGGGGTTCAGATACGCAGTATTTT. Filled out from reference TRBV5-1 and TRBJ2-3, the complete variable domain reads KAGVTQTPRYLIKTRGQQVTLSCSPISGHRSVSWYQQTPGQGLQFLFEYFSETQRNKGNFPGRFSGRQFSNSRSEMNVSTLELGDSALYLCASSIDRGSDTQYFGPGTRLTVL.

A remark on this clone: At one end the junction does not follow the germline gene, possibly because of a read error. The chain is built from TRBV28 and TRBJ2-3; possible D gene TRBD1, 7 bases. Germline V gene lookup returns CDR1 MDHEN and CDR2 SYDVKM. The CDR3 extends over 14 amino acids. The CDR3 nucleotides read TGTGCCGGCAGTTTCAGGGGGAGGACAGATACGCAGTATTTT. Amino acid sequence: CAGSFRGRTDTQYF.